Listed below are T cell receptor beta chains from one sample, sequenced in a study of shared clonotypes between healthy human individuals. Generated by immunoSEQ multiplex PCR, the TCRdb table keeps only in-frame clones and is missing some. This sample has 2 million to 2.5 million clones, with 80% to 95% found just once. Sequenced input: naive CD4+ T cells from PBMCs. All receptors come from a man aged 18-30 years in good health. Some clones in this sample may be carry-over from other donors' samples. CDR3s include the opening cysteine and the closing phenylalanine or tryptophan. D genes are given only for firm matches. Clone size is given for some rows only: seen once, a few or many times, or a class if the clone is expanded.

J: TRBJ2-3
D: -
size: -
V: TRBV28
CDR3: CASTPRDSRTDTQYF
DNA: TGTGCCAGCACCCCCCGAGACTCTCGCACAGATACGCAGTATTTT

J: TRBJ1-2
D: TRBD1
size: -
V: TRBV15
CDR3: CATSRDRGGTGKNGYTF
DNA: TGTGCCACCAGCAGAGATCGAGGGGGGACAGGGAAGAATGGCTACACCTTC

J: TRBJ2-7
D: -
size: -
V: TRBV5-1
CDR3: CASSLGPPADEQYF
DNA: TGCGCCAGCAGCTTGGGACCCCCGGCCGACGAGCAGTACTTC

J: TRBJ2-2
D: -
size: -
V: TRBV27
CDR3: CASRNWRPGELFF
DNA: TGTGCCAGCAGGAATTGGCGCCCCGGGGAGCTGTTTTTT

J: TRBJ2-3
D: -
size: -
V: TRBV27
CDR3: CASNRNGLARGDTQYF
DNA: TGTGCCAGCAATAGGAATGGACTGGCCCGGGGAGATACGCAGTATTTT

J: TRBJ2-3
D: TRBD2
size: -
V: TRBV28
CDR3: CASSTSWVREGDTQYF
DNA: TGTGCCAGCAGTACATCCTGGGTCAGGGAGGGAGATACGCAGTATTTT

J: TRBJ2-5
D: TRBD1
size: -
V: TRBV9
CDR3: CASSPPGRGQETQYF
DNA: TGTGCCAGCAGCCCCCCCGGCAGGGGGCAGGAGACCCAGTACTTC

J: TRBJ2-7
D: TRBD1
size: -
V: TRBV11-2
CDR3: CASSSTGVYEQYF
DNA: TGTGCCAGCAGCTCGACAGGGGTTTACGAGCAGTACTTC

J: TRBJ2-7
D: -
size: -
V: TRBV10-2
CDR3: CASRTPGGPGEQYF
DNA: TGCGCCAGCAGGACACCGGGCGGGCCAGGCGAGCAGTACTTC

J: TRBJ1-1
D: -
size: -
V: TRBV7-3
CDR3: CASSLYPESNTEAFF
DNA: TGTGCCAGCAGCTTATATCCAGAATCGAACACTGAAGCTTTCTTT

J: TRBJ2-7
D: TRBD1
size: -
V: TRBV28
CDR3: CATRTGGLEQYF
DNA: TGTGCCACCCGGACAGGGGGGCTCGAGCAGTACTTC

J: TRBJ1-2
D: -
size: -
V: TRBV7-9
CDR3: CASSPRESNYGYTF
DNA: TGTGCCAGCAGCCCTCGGGAGTCTAACTATGGCTACACCTTC

J: TRBJ1-5
D: TRBD1
size: -
V: TRBV5-4
CDR3: CASSPPTRGLQPQHF
DNA: TGTGCCAGCAGCCCGCCGACCAGGGGGCTTCAGCCCCAGCATTTT

J: TRBJ2-5
D: TRBD1
size: -
V: TRBV28
CDR3: CASSRADREWTQYF
DNA: TGTGCCAGCAGTCGGGCAGACAGGGAATGGACCCAGTACTTC

J: TRBJ2-3
D: -
size: -
V: TRBV4-1
CDR3: CASSLTVTDTQYF
DNA: TGCGCCAGCAGCTTAACAGTTACAGATACGCAGTATTTT

J: TRBJ1-4
D: -
size: -
V: TRBV6-5
CDR3: CASSRLRDTELFF
DNA: TGTGCCAGCAGTCGCCTCCGGGACACGGAACTGTTTTTT

J: TRBJ2-1
D: -
size: -
V: TRBV4-1
CDR3: CASSPGGYNEQFF
DNA: TGCGCCAGCAGCCCGGGCGGGTACAATGAGCAGTTCTTC

J: TRBJ1-4
D: -
size: -
V: TRBV28
CDR3: CASSSPGVSNEKLFF
DNA: TGTGCCAGCAGTTCGCCGGGGGTATCTAATGAAAAACTGTTTTTT

J: TRBJ2-2
D: TRBD2
size: once
V: TRBV4-3
CDR3: CASSQVNSGRGNTGELFF
DNA: TGCGCCAGCAGCCAAGTGAATAGCGGGAGGGGGAACACCGGGGAGCTGTTTTTT

J: TRBJ2-1
D: TRBD2
size: -
V: TRBV27
CDR3: CASSSGAAGVPNEQFF
DNA: TGTGCCAGCAGCTCTGGGGCAGCGGGAGTCCCCAATGAGCAGTTCTTC

J: TRBJ2-5
D: -
size: -
V: TRBV11-2
CDR3: CASSRGQETQYF
DNA: TGTGCCAGCAGTCGGGGTCAAGAGACCCAGTACTTC

J: TRBJ2-7
D: TRBD1
size: -
V: TRBV30
CDR3: CAWSVGTGSSYEQYF
DNA: TGTGCCTGGAGTGTCGGGACAGGCAGCTCCTACGAGCAGTACTTC

J: TRBJ1-2
D: -
size: -
V: TRBV5-1
CDR3: CASSPGTALGAYGYTF
DNA: TGCGCCAGCAGCCCCGGGACCGCCCTGGGAGCTTATGGCTACACCTTC

J: TRBJ1-5
D: TRBD1
size: -
V: TRBV2
CDR3: CASRRTGNSNQPQHF
DNA: TGTGCCAGCCGCAGGACAGGCAATAGCAATCAGCCCCAGCATTTT

J: TRBJ2-1
D: TRBD2
size: -
V: TRBV10-3
CDR3: CAISESGLAGSGEQFF
DNA: TGTGCCATCAGTGAGTCAGGCCTAGCGGGCTCCGGTGAGCAGTTCTTC

J: TRBJ2-1
D: TRBD2
size: -
V: TRBV9
CDR3: CASSVARSPTSGLVSHNEQFF
DNA: TGTGCCAGCAGCGTAGCTCGCTCCCCAACTAGCGGGCTTGTGTCACACAATGAGCAGTTCTTC

J: TRBJ1-4
D: -
size: -
V: TRBV11-3
CDR3: CASSPPQGADLSPNEKLFF
DNA: TGTGCCAGCAGCCCACCTCAGGGCGCCGATCTCTCCCCTAATGAAAAACTGTTTTTT

J: TRBJ2-7
D: -
size: -
V: TRBV28
CDR3: CASSDQQGGVSYEQYF
DNA: TGTGCCAGCAGTGACCAGCAGGGGGGAGTCTCCTACGAGCAGTACTTC

J: TRBJ1-1
D: -
size: -
V: TRBV28
CDR3: CASRPRGGGFSEREAFF
DNA: TGTGCCAGCAGACCTCGCGGGGGCGGTTTTTCGGAACGAGAAGCTTTCTTT

J: TRBJ2-1
D: TRBD1
size: -
V: TRBV5-4
CDR3: CASSLAQGQGANEQFF
DNA: TGTGCCAGCAGCTTGGCCCAGGGGCAGGGGGCCAATGAGCAGTTCTTC

J: TRBJ2-2
D: -
size: -
V: TRBV6-4
CDR3: CASSDSRRGELFF
DNA: TGTGCCAGCAGTGACTCGCGGCGGGGGGAGCTGTTTTTT

J: TRBJ1-2
D: TRBD1
size: -
V: TRBV29-1
CDR3: CSVGLSGTGLVGGYTF
DNA: TGCAGCGTTGGTTTATCCGGGACAGGCCTTGTGGGTGGCTACACCTTC

J: TRBJ2-3
D: -
size: -
V: TRBV28
CDR3: CASSSPVLGNTQYF
DNA: TGTGCCAGCAGTTCCCCCGTACTCGGAAATACGCAGTATTTT